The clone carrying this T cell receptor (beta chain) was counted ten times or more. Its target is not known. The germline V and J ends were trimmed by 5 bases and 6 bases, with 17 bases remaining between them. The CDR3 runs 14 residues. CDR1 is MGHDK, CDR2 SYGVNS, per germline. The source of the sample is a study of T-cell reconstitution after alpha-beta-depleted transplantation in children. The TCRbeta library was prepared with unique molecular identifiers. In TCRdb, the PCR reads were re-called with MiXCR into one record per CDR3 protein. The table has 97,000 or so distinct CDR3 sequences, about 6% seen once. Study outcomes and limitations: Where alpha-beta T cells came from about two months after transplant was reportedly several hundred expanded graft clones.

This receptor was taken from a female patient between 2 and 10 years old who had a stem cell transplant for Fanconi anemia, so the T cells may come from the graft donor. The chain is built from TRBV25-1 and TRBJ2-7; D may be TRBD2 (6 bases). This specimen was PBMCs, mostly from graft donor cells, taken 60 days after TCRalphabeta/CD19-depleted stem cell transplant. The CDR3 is CASSPSQIAVEQYF. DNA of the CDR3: TGTGCCAGCAGTCCGAGCCAAATAGCGGTCGAGCAGTACTTC.